Below are 18 T cell receptor beta chains sequenced from a single sample in a study of glioma-infiltrating T cells. TCR alpha and beta CDR3 regions were amplified from RNA using iRepertoire nested multiplex PCR. TCRdb analysed the multiplex PCR reads with MiXCR anew, one entry per CDR3 protein. Seen here are around 350,000 distinct CDR3 sequences, roughly two fifths observed once, and the top ten hold about 12%. Sequenced material: glioma tissue, nonneoplastic brain tissue, or PBMCs (not recorded which). These receptor sequences come from a human donor with low-grade glioma or glioblastoma, undergoing nonglioma brain surgery, or in good health (not recorded which).

This CDR3 reads CASSLATLHYGYTF. CDR3 sequence (DNA): TGTGCCAGCAGCTTAGCCACACTCCACTATGGCTACACCTTC. The chain employs TRBV7-9 and TRBJ1-2, with D unclear. Germline V gene sequence: CDR1 SEHNR, CDR2 FQNEAQ (reference sequence). The CDR3 totals 14 residues. Deletions cut 0 bases from V and 3 bases from J, with 8 bases between.

The CDR3 protein is CASSVTDLFTYEQYF. CDR3 nucleotides: TGTGCCAGCAGTGTGACGGATCTTTTCACCTACGAGCAGTACTTC. V gene TRBV6-2 or TRBV6-3 combines with J gene TRBJ2-7; D is uncertain. Trimming removed 5 bases at V and 2 bases at J, with 16 bases between. In germline, CDR1 is MNHEY, CDR2 SVGEGT. CDR3 length: 15 residues.

The chain has TRBV28 and TRBJ1-1; 10 bases match TRBD1. CDR3 length equals 15 residues. Germline trimming cut 2 bases from V and 4 bases from J; bases unmatched to any gene: 4. CDR1 and CDR2 (germline): MDHEN, SYDVKM. The CDR3, as DNA: TGTGCCAGCAGTTTAGGACAGGGGGGGCCCACTGAAGCTTTCTTT. Translation gives CASSLGQGGPTEAFF.

This clonotype has a count of ten or more. The chain uses TRBV6-1 and TRBJ2-5, with D perhaps being TRBD1 or TRBD2 (5 bases each). Trimming removed 2 bases at V and 5 bases at J, with 15 bases between. Germline CDR1 and CDR2: MNHNS and SASEGT. The CDR3 is 15 residues long. CDR3 DNA: TGTGCCAGCAGTGAACTGAGGGAAAAGGGGGAGACCCAGTACTTC. It specifies CASSELREKGETQYF.

This rearrangement joins TRBV19 to TRBJ1-2; TRBD1 might be the D (5 bases). V was cut by 8 bases and J by 4 bases, with 14 bases left in between. In germline, CDR1 is LNHDA, CDR2 SQIVND (reference sequence). The CDR3 has 13 residues. CDR3 sequence reads: CASSPGLSYGYTF. CDR3 in DNA: TGTGCCAGTTCGCCGGGACTCAGCTATGGCTACACCTTC.

In this sample, this clonotype turned up once. The chain is built from TRBV28 and TRBJ1-1; D unresolved. Deletions cut 4 bases from V and 0 bases from J, with 21 bases between. This CDR3 contains 18 residues. CDR1 and CDR2 (germline): MDHEN, SYDVKM. CDR3 DNA: TGTGCCAGCAGTTCCTCGATCCGAAACTATCGGGTGAACACTGAAGCTTTCTTT. Encoded protein: CASSSSIRNYRVNTEAFF.

This clonotype was recorded at least ten times. V and J are TRBV20-1 and TRBJ2-1; 9 nucleotides align to TRBD2. Trimming cost V 0 bases and J 7 bases; bases outside gene matches: 7. This CDR3 is built from 15 residues. The germline V gene encodes CDR1 DFQATT and CDR2 SNEGSKA (reference sequence). In DNA form, the CDR3 reads TGCAGTGCTAGAGACGCGGGACTAGCTTGGAATGAGCAGTTCTTC. Translating gives CSARDAGLAWNEQFF.

Of note for this clonotype: Compared with germline, one end of the junction differs, possibly owing to a read error. This rearrangement joins TRBV6-6 to TRBJ2-7, with TRBD2 matching 7 bases. The CDR3 is made up of 16 amino acids. Looked up from germline, CDR1 is MNHNY and CDR2 is SVGAGI (reference sequence). The CDR3 loop reads CAISPLGAGRAYEQYF. CDR3 sequence (DNA): TGTGCCATCAGTCCCCTCGGGGCAGGGAGGGCCTACGAGCAGTACTTC.

This clonotype was seen more than once but under ten times. The chain employs TRBV7-9 and TRBJ1-6; D not resolved. The CDR3 loop spans 15 amino acids. CDR1 is SEHNR and CDR2 is FQNEAQ in the germline V gene (reference sequence). The V end was cut by 5 bases, the J end by 7 bases, with 15 bases between. The CDR3 nucleotides read TGTGCCAGCAGCACTCGGACCGTCGAAAATTCACCCCTCCACTTT. Amino acids: CASSTRTVENSPLHF.

In regard to this clonotype: A read error may be the cause here, since a much bigger clone is one base away. This sequence joins TRBV25-1 and TRBJ2-7; D remains unclear. Germline V gives CDR1 MGHDK, CDR2 SYGVNS. CDR3 size: 13 residues. Here the CDR3 reads CARSESLTYEQYF. The CDR3 DNA reads TGTGCCAGAAGTGAATCCCTAACCTACGAGCAGTACTTC.

With regard to this clonotype: A much larger clone lies a single base off, so this may be a read error. The genes are TRBV6-1 and TRBJ1-4; D is undetermined. CDR1 and CDR2 (germline): MNHNS, SASEGT. The CDR3 has 14 residues. Trimming removed 5 bases from V and 9 bases from J, with 16 bases in between. Written as DNA, the CDR3 is TGTGCCAGCAGTTCCGGGAGGCCTGATAAAAAACTGTTTTTT. Residues: CASSSGRPDKKLFF.

The rearrangement links TRBV6-1 to TRBJ2-3; 8 nucleotides agree with TRBD1. The germline gives CDR1 MNHNS, CDR2 SASEGT. The CDR3 has 15 amino acids. Trimming cost V 4 bases and J 2 bases; bases outside gene matches: 5. The CDR3 region has the DNA TGTGCCAGCAGTGGGACAGGGAGTATCACAGATACGCAGTATTTT. This sequence encodes CASSGTGSITDTQYF.

This clonotype came up a few times. CDR3 bases: TGCAGTGCTAGAGGGACAGTTAGCACAGATACGCAGTATTTT. Protein product: CSARGTVSTDTQYF. V and J are TRBV20-1 and TRBJ2-3; tentative D call: TRBD1 (6 bases). Trimming left V 1 base short and J 0 bases short, with 8 bases between. The CDR3 length is 14 residues. Germline V gene sequence: CDR1 DFQATT, CDR2 SNEGSKA (reference sequence).

This clonotype occurred a few times. V is TRBV2 and J is TRBJ2-5; possible D gene TRBD2, 5 bases. V lost 3 bases, J lost 1 base, and 15 bases lay in between. CDR1 SNHLY and CDR2 FYNNEI come from the germline V gene. This CDR3 contains 16 residues. The CDR3 loop is CASSERLQRSQETQYF. CDR3 DNA sequence: TGTGCCAGCAGTGAGAGACTACAGAGGTCCCAAGAGACCCAGTACTTC.

This clonotype was seen repeatedly, ten times or more. The CDR3 protein is CASRWGPSEQYF. DNA for the CDR3: TGTGCCAGCAGATGGGGACCTTCCGAGCAGTACTTC. The chain uses TRBV6-1 and TRBJ2-7; D is tentatively TRBD1 or TRBD2 (5 bases each). Germline V gives CDR1 MNHNS, CDR2 SASEGT. Trimming cost V 6 bases and J 6 bases, with 12 bases left between them. The CDR3 sequence is 12 residues long.

V usage is TRBV19 and J usage is TRBJ1-6; TRBD1 is a possible D gene (5 bases). The CDR3 is 15 residues long. The V gene's germline CDR1 is LNHDA and CDR2 SQIVND (reference sequence). V dropped 7 bases and J dropped 8 bases, with 18 bases sitting between them. The DNA of the CDR3 is TGTGCCAGTACGGATCTCTTCCTGGGGGATTCACCCCTCCACTTT. Translated: CASTDLFLGDSPLHF.

Written as DNA, the CDR3 is TGTGCCAGCCTCGCCTCGAGGGGGGGGCATACTGAAGCTTTCTTT. Its translation is CASLASRGGHTEAFF. V gene TRBV6-2 or TRBV6-3 combines with J gene TRBJ1-1; a possible D gene is TRBD1 (6 bases). The CDR3 is 15 amino acids. Germline-derived CDR1 and CDR2 are MNHEY and SVGEGT. V shed 8 bases and J shed 5 bases, with 21 bases lying between them.

The chain links TRBV20-1 to TRBJ2-5; D is undetermined. The CDR3 covers 12 residues. Germline V gives CDR1 DFQATT, CDR2 SNEGSKA (reference sequence). The V end was cut by 3 bases, the J end by 2 bases, with 7 bases between. The CDR3 protein is CSARTGQETQYF. CDR3 nucleotide sequence: TGCAGTGCTAGGACCGGTCAAGAGACCCAGTACTTC.